These T cell receptor beta chains were read from a single sample in a study of blood T cell repertoires in COVID-19. Some clones are missing from TCRdb's copy, which holds only in-frame ones; the method was immunoSEQ multiplex PCR. In the table there are approximately 380,000 clones, 90% to 95% of which are singletons. The sample comprised PBMCs or T cells enriched from blood (not recorded which). Receptors were obtained from a woman aged 40-49 years who had been exposed to COVID-19. The CDR3 runs from the conserved cysteine through the conserved F or W. D genes are given only for firm matches. Expanded clones get a size class; other rows say once, few or many, or leave the size out.

D	V	size	J	DNA	CDR3
TRBD1	TRBV6-5	-	TRBJ1-5	TGTGCCAGCCGGAGGGGGCAGGGTGGCAATCAGCCCCAGCATTTT	CASRRGQGGNQPQHF
TRBD1	TRBV29-1	few	TRBJ1-2	TGCAGCGTTGACAGACAGGGGAACTATGGCTACACCTTC	CSVDRQGNYGYTF
-	TRBV12-3/TRBV12-4	-	TRBJ1-4	TGTGCCAGCAGCCCGGGACTTGAAAAACTGTTTTTT	CASSPGLEKLFF
TRBD1	TRBV5-1	-	TRBJ1-2	TGCGCCAGCAGCTTGGGACAGGGGAACTATGGCTACACCTTC	CASSLGQGNYGYTF
TRBD2	TRBV18	-	TRBJ2-7	TGTGCCAGCTCACCACTGGAAGGACTAGCGGGCCACGAGCAGTACTTC	CASSPLEGLAGHEQYF
TRBD2	TRBV5-1	-	TRBJ2-1	TGCGCCAGCAGCTGGGGGTTTAGCGGGAGTGGAGAGCAGTTCTTC	CASSWGFSGSGEQFF
TRBD1	TRBV24-1	-	TRBJ1-4	TGTGCCACCAGTCAGGGGGCGAGGGCTAATGAAAAACTGTTTTTT	CATSQGARANEKLFF
TRBD1	TRBV6-5	once	TRBJ2-7	TGTGCCAGCAGTTACCGGGACAGCGATTCCTACGAGCAGTACTTC	CASSYRDSDSYEQYF
TRBD2	TRBV7-8	-	TRBJ2-1	TGTGCCAGCAGCTTCTCGGGACTAGCGGGCGAAAGCTCCTACAATGAGCAGTTCTTC	CASSFSGLAGESSYNEQFF
TRBD2	TRBV19	-	TRBJ2-3	TGTGCCAGTGGGCCACCGGGACTACAAACAGATACGCAGTATTTT	CASGPPGLQTDTQYF
-	TRBV19	-	TRBJ1-2	TGTGCCAGTAGTGTCAAATACAGGGATCGATCTGGCTACACCTTC	CASSVKYRDRSGYTF
-	TRBV6-5	-	TRBJ2-7	TGTGCCAGCAGTTCCTACTACCCCTCCTACGAGCAGTACTTC	CASSSYYPSYEQYF
TRBD2	TRBV5-4	few	TRBJ2-3	TGTGCCAGCAGCTTCCCTAGCGGGGGGGCGACAGATACGCAGTATTTT	CASSFPSGGATDTQYF
-	TRBV4-3	-	TRBJ1-1	TGCGCCAGCAGCCAAGACCGGAGGCGGAACACTGAAGCTTTCTTT	CASSQDRRRNTEAFF
TRBD1	TRBV2	-	TRBJ2-5	TGTGCCAGCACGGGACAGGTTCTAGAGACCCAGTACTTC	CASTGQVLETQYF
-	TRBV30	-	TRBJ1-5	TGTGCCTGGAGTGTACAAGAAAATCAGCCCCAGCATTTT	CAWSVQENQPQHF
-	TRBV5-1	-	TRBJ1-2	TGCGCCAGCAGCTTGGGACAGTCAAGGGATGGCTACACCTTC	CASSLGQSRDGYTF
TRBD1	TRBV27	-	TRBJ1-5	TGTGCCAGCAGCCCGATTAGGGGGCGCAATCAGCCCCAGCATTTT	CASSPIRGRNQPQHF
TRBD1	TRBV4-3	-	TRBJ1-1	TGCGCCAGCAGCCTAACAGGGGACACTGAAGCTTTCTTT	CASSLTGDTEAFF
-	TRBV5-1	-	TRBJ2-5	TGCGCCAGCAGCTTGGCCAAGGCGGCGGAGACCCAGTACTTC	CASSLAKAAETQYF
-	TRBV24-1	-	TRBJ2-5	TGTGCCACCAGTGATTCCCCCATAGACACTCCCAAGAGGACCCAGTACTTC	CATSDSPIDTPKRTQYF
-	TRBV2	-	TRBJ1-6	TGTGCCAGCAGGGACTGGGCTAATTCACCCCTCCACTTT	CASRDWANSPLHF
TRBD1	TRBV18	-	TRBJ1-3	TGTGCCAGCTCACCCTCAGGGGGCGGTGGAAACACCATATATTTT	CASSPSGGGGNTIYF
TRBD1	TRBV3-1/TRBV3-2	-	TRBJ1-1	TGTGCCAGCGGGCGTACAGGGGACACTGAAGCTTTCTTT	CASGRTGDTEAFF
TRBD1	TRBV18	-	TRBJ1-1	TGTGCCAGCTCACCCCTCGGGCTGGGGGCAGGGGGCACTGAAGCTTTCTTT	CASSPLGLGAGGTEAFF
TRBD1	TRBV25-1	-	TRBJ2-7	TGTGCCAGCAGCGGGACAGGCATATCCTACGAGCAGTACTTC	CASSGTGISYEQYF
TRBD1	TRBV5-4	-	TRBJ1-2	TGTGCCAGCAGCTCGACAGGGGGCTATGGCTACACCTTC	CASSSTGGYGYTF
-	TRBV30	-	TRBJ2-5	TGTGCCTTGGCGGGGATAACGGACCAAGAGACCCAGTACTTC	CALAGITDQETQYF
-	TRBV4-1	-	TRBJ1-6	TGCGCCAGCAGCCAGGCGACCATGGAAGACAGGATCCGAAATTCACCCCTCCACTTT	CASSQATMEDRIRNSPLHF
-	TRBV5-1	-	TRBJ2-5	TGCGCCAGCAGCCGGGGATGGCAAGAGACCCAGTACTTC	CASSRGWQETQYF
-	TRBV6-5	-	TRBJ1-1	TGTGCCAGCAGTTACGGGGCCCTTATGGGCACTGAAGCTTTCTTT	CASSYGALMGTEAFF
-	TRBV5-5	many	TRBJ2-7	TGTGCCAGCAGCTTCGCAGGGGCCCGCTCCTACGAGCAGTACTTC	CASSFAGARSYEQYF
-	TRBV20-1	once	TRBJ1-1	TGCATCCGACCAGGTAACACTGAAGCTTTCTTT	CIRPGNTEAFF
TRBD1	TRBV12-3/TRBV12-4	once	TRBJ1-1	TGTGCCAGCAGTAAACAGGGGGCTGAAGCTTTCTTT	CASSKQGAEAFF
TRBD2	TRBV27	-	TRBJ2-1	TGTGCCAGCAGTCGTGAGGGACTAGCGGGAATGAATGAGCAGTTCTTC	CASSREGLAGMNEQFF
-	TRBV19	-	TRBJ1-5	TGTGCCAGTAGCGAGACACAGTATAGCAATCAGCCCCAGCATTTT	CASSETQYSNQPQHF
-	TRBV27	-	TRBJ2-2	TGTGCCAGCAGTTTGGGCGGGACCGGGGAGCTGTTTTTT	CASSLGGTGELFF
-	TRBV11-1	-	TRBJ2-7	TGTGCCAGCAGCTTGGGGCTTGCCTCCTACGAGCAGTACTTC	CASSLGLASYEQYF
-	TRBV3-1/TRBV3-2	-	TRBJ1-2	TGTGCCAGCAGCCTTCGACAGCACTATGGCTACACCTTC	CASSLRQHYGYTF
-	TRBV19	-	TRBJ1-2	TGTGCCAGTAGAGGCCGTGAGGCCTATGGCTACACCTTC	CASRGREAYGYTF
TRBD1	TRBV27	-	TRBJ2-7	TGTGCCAGCAGTCAGGACAGGGTTCGGGGTATACGATGGGAGCAGTACTTC	CASSQDRVRGIRWEQYF
-	TRBV6-5	-	TRBJ1-1	TGTGCCAGCACCCGCGGCCAGGGGACTGAAGCTTTCTTT	CASTRGQGTEAFF
-	TRBV3-1/TRBV3-2	-	TRBJ1-2	TGTGCCAGCAGCACACCGGGGGACCATGGCTACACCTTC	CASSTPGDHGYTF
TRBD1	TRBV6-5	-	TRBJ2-7	TGTGCCAGCCGCCGGGACAGACCCTACGAGCAGTACTTC	CASRRDRPYEQYF
TRBD1	TRBV6-4	once	TRBJ2-3	TGTGCCAGCAGTCTCACGGGGACAGAAGAGTTCACAGATACGCAGTATTTT	CASSLTGTEEFTDTQYF
-	TRBV11-3	-	TRBJ1-2	TGTGCCAGCAGCTTAGAAGCCAGGGCTAACTATGGCTACACCTTC	CASSLEARANYGYTF
TRBD2	TRBV5-1	-	TRBJ2-3	TGCGCCAGCAGCTCCGCTAGCGGGGGGGCCAACACAGATACGCAGTATTTT	CASSSASGGANTDTQYF
-	TRBV27	-	TRBJ1-2	-	CASSFLAGNGYTF
-	TRBV6-1	-	TRBJ1-5	TGTGCCAGCAGTGATTGGGAGGGACGGTGGAGCAATCAGCCCCAGCATTTT	CASSDWEGRWSNQPQHF
-	TRBV4-3	few	TRBJ1-6	TGCGCCAGCAGCCAAGAGATCCGAGGAAATTCACCCCTCCACTTT	CASSQEIRGNSPLHF
-	TRBV7-2	-	TRBJ2-3	TGTGCCAGCAGCTTAGGGCCGCCGACAGATACGCAGTATTTT	CASSLGPPTDTQYF
TRBD1	TRBV18	-	TRBJ1-1	TGTGCCAGTACGCTCCGACAGGGGGGCACTGAAGCTTTCTTT	CASTLRQGGTEAFF
-	TRBV7-2	-	TRBJ1-5	TGTGCCAGCAGCACCTCCCGGGGTCAGCCCCAGCATTTT	CASSTSRGQPQHF
TRBD1	TRBV27	once	TRBJ2-1	TGTGCCAGCAGTAGGGACAGGGCCAACAATGAGCAGTTCTTC	CASSRDRANNEQFF
TRBD2	TRBV10-3	-	TRBJ2-3	TGTGCCATCAGTGGGACTAGCGGGAGTACAGATACGCAGTATTTT	CAISGTSGSTDTQYF
-	TRBV27	-	TRBJ1-2	TGTGCCAGCAGTTTTGGAACAGGGAACTATGGCTACACCTTC	CASSFGTGNYGYTF
-	TRBV12-3/TRBV12-4	-	TRBJ1-6	TGTGCCAGCAGTCCACTTAATTCACCCCTCCACTTT	CASSPLNSPLHF
TRBD1	TRBV6-2/TRBV6-3	-	TRBJ2-7	TGTGCCAGCAGTTACAGCAGACAGGGGAGGAGGTACGAGCAGTACTTC	CASSYSRQGRRYEQYF
-	TRBV7-2	-	TRBJ1-1	TGTGCCAGCAGCTTACGTGACACTGAAGCTTTCTTT	CASSLRDTEAFF